This is a list of T cell receptor beta chains from one sample in a study of human T cells and chemical hapten exposure. TCRdb itself ran the RACE reads through MiXCR, one entry per CDR3 protein. The sample lists 380,000 or so distinct CDR3 sequences, about 5% seen once, with around 8% in the top ten. Sequences were derived from whole blood, sampled in connection with sensitization to the hapten diphenylcyclopropenone (DPC). These receptors came from a woman under 30 with alopecia areata. Some clones in this sample may be carry-over from other donors' samples. Each CDR3 is given with its conserved first and last residue. D genes are given only for firm matches. Sizes are listed as how often the clone was seen (once, few, many) or a class if it is expanded.

D gene,clone size,J gene,V gene,CDR3 DNA,CDR3 protein
TRBD1,few,TRBJ2-5,TRBV29-1,TGCAGCGTTGAGGGACAGGGAAAGGCGGAGACCCAGTACTTC,CSVEGQGKAETQYF
-,many,TRBJ2-2,TRBV27,TGTGCCAGCGGACTGAACACCGGGGAGCTGTTTTTT,CASGLNTGELFF
TRBD1,few,TRBJ1-4,TRBV12-3/TRBV12-4,TGTGCCAGCGCCCCCCGGGACAGGGTTGACGAACTGTTTTTT,CASAPRDRVDELFF
-,many,TRBJ1-6,TRBV5-5,TGTGCCAGCAGCTTGGTGACGGGAAATAATTCACCCCTCCACTTT,CASSLVTGNNSPLHF
-,many,TRBJ2-3,TRBV3-1,TGTGCCAGCAGCCAAGACCGGGACACCACTAGCACAGATACGCAGTATTTT,CASSQDRDTTSTDTQYF
-,few,TRBJ2-3,TRBV4-3,TGCGCCAGCAGCCCCCTCTCAGAGGGGGGAACAGATACGCAGTATTTT,CASSPLSEGGTDTQYF
-,few,TRBJ1-1,TRBV20-1,TGCAGTGCTAGAGAGCGACTCCGGGACATTCCTGAAGCTTTCTTT,CSARERLRDIPEAFF
-,many,TRBJ2-3,TRBV13,TGTGCCAGCAGCTTCGCGGGGGCGAGAGAAAATACGCAGTATTTT,CASSFAGARENTQYF
-,few,TRBJ2-7,TRBV4-3,TGCGCCAGCAGCCAAGAATGGGACACTGAGCAGTACTTC,CASSQEWDTEQYF
-,many,TRBJ1-5,TRBV12-3/TRBV12-4,TGTGCCAGCAGTCCCCAGGGACTCCATAGCAATCAGCCCCAGCATTTT,CASSPQGLHSNQPQHF
TRBD2,few,TRBJ2-7,TRBV10-3,TGTGCCATCAGTGAGGGGCTAGCGGGGACCTACGAGCAGTACTTC,CAISEGLAGTYEQYF